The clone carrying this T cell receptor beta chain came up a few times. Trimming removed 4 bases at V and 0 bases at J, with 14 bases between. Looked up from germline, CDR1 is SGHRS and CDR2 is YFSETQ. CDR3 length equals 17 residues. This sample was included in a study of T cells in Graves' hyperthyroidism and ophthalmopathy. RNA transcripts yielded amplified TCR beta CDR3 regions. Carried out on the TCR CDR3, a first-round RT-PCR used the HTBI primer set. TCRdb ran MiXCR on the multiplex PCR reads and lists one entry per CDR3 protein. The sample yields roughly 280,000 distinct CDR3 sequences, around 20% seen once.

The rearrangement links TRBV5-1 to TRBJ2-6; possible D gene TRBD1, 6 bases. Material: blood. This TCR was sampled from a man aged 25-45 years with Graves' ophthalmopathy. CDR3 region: CASSPTTGYSGANVLTF. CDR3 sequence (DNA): TGCGCCAGCAGCCCAACTACAGGGTACTCTGGGGCCAACGTCCTGACTTTC.